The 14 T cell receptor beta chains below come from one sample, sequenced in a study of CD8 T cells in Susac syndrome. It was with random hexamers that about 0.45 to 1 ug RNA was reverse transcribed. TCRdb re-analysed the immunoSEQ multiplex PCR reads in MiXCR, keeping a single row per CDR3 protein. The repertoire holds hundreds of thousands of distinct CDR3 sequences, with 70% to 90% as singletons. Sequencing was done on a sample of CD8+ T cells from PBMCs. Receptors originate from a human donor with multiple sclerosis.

This CDR3 reads CASSFIPGTSGSGSSYNEQFF. DNA of the CDR3: TGTGCCAGCAGCTTCATCCCGGGGACTAGCGGGAGCGGGTCCTCCTACAATGAGCAGTTCTTC. The chain joins TRBV7-3 to TRBJ2-1; 14 positions agree with TRBD2. V lost 3 bases, J lost 0 bases, and 13 bases stayed unmatched. Germline V lookup: CDR1 SGHTA, CDR2 FQGTGA. The CDR3 extends over 21 amino acids. Together with reference TRBV7-3 and TRBJ2-1, the CDR3 gives the full variable domain: GAGVSQTPSNKVTEKGKYVELRCDPISGHTALYWYRQSLGQGPEFLIYFQGTGAADDSGLPNDRFFAVRPEGSVSTLKIQRTERGDSAVYLCASSFIPGTSGSGSSYNEQFFGPGTRLTVL.

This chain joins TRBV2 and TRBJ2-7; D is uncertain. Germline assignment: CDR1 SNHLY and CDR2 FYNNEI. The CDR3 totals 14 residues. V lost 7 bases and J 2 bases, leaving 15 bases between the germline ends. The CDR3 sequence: CASIGRAGAYEQYF. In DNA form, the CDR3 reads TGTGCCAGCATCGGTCGAGCAGGAGCCTACGAGCAGTACTTC.

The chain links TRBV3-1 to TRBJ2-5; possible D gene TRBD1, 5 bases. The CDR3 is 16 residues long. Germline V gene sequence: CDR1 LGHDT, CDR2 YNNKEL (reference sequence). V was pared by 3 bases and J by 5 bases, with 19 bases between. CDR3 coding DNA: TGTGCCAGCAGCCACCCGGGCGCAGGGTCAGGGGAGACCCAGTACTTC. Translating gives CASSHPGAGSGETQYF.

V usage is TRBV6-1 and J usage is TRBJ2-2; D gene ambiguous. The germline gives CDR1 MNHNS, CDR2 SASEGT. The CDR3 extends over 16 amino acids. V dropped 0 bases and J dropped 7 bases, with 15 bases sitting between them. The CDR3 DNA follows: TGTGCCAGCAGTGAAGCGGACCTATCCTCCCTCGGGGAGCTGTTTTTT. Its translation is CASSEADLSSLGELFF.

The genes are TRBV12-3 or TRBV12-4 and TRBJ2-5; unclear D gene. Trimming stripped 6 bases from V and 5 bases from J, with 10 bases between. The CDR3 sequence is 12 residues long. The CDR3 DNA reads TGTGCCAGCAGACCGGATGAGGAGACCCAGTACTTC. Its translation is CASRPDEETQYF.

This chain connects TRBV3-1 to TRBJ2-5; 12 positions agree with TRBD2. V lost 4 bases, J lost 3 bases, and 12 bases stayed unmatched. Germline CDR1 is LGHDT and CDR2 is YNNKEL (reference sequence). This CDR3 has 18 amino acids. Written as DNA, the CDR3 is TGTGCCAGCAGCCCTAATCAGGGGGGACTAGCGGGCAAAGAGACCCAGTACTTC. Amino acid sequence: CASSPNQGGLAGKETQYF.

CDR3 protein: CASSDSYGRDPAYNSPLHF. The CDR3 bases are TGTGCCAGCAGTGATTCGTACGGCAGGGACCCCGCCTATAATTCACCCCTCCACTTT. The chain links TRBV6-1 to TRBJ1-6, with D tentatively TRBD1 (5 bases). Germline CDR1 is MNHNS and CDR2 is SASEGT. This CDR3 contains 19 residues. The V end was cut by 3 bases, the J end by 2 bases, with 20 bases between.

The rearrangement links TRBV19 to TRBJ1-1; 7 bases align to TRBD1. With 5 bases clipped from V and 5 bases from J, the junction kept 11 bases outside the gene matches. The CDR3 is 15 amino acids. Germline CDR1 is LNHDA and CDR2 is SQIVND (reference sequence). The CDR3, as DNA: TGTGCCAGTAGTGGCCTCACAGGGGTCGAGACTGAAGCTTTCTTT. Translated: CASSGLTGVETEAFF.

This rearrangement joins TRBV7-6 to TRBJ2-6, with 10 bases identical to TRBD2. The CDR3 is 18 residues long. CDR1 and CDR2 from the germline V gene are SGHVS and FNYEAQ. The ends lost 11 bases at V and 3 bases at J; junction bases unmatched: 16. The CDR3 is CAAARGLAGEDGANVLTF. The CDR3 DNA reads TGTGCCGCAGCGCGCGGGCTAGCGGGAGAGGATGGGGCCAACGTCCTGACTTTC.

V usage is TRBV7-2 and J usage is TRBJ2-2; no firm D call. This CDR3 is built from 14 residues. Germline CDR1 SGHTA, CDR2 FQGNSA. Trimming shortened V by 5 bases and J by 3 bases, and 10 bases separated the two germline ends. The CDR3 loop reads CASSGPRDTGELFF. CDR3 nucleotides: TGTGCCAGCAGCGGACCCCGGGACACCGGGGAGCTGTTTTTT.

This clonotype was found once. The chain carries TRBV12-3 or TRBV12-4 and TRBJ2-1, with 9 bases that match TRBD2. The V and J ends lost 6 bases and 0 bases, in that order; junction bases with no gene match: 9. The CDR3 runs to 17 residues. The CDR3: CASSPRLAEISYNEQFF. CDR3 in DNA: TGTGCCAGCAGCCCCCGACTAGCGGAAATCTCCTACAATGAGCAGTTCTTC.

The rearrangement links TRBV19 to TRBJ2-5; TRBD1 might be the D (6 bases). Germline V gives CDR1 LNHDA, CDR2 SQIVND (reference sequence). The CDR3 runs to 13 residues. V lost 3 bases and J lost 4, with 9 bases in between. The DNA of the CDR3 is TGTGCCAGTAGTATTATGGACAGAGAGACCCAGTACTTC. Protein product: CASSIMDRETQYF. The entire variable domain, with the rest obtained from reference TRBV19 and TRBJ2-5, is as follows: DGGITQSPKYLFRKEGQNVTLSCEQNLNHDAMYWYRQDPGQGLRLIYYSQIVNDFQKGDIAEGYSVSREKKESFPLTVTSAQKNPTAFYLCASSIMDRETQYFGPGTRLLVL.

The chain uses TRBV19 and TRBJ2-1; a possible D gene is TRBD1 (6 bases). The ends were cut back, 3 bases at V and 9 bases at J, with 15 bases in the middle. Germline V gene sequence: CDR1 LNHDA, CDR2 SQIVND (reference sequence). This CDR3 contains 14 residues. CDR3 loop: CASSILQGYGEQFF. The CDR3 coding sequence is TGTGCCAGTAGTATCCTACAGGGTTACGGTGAGCAGTTCTTC.

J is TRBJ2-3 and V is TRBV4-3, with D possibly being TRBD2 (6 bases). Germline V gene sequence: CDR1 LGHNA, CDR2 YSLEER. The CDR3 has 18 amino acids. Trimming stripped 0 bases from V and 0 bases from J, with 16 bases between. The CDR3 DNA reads TGCGCCAGCAGCCAAGAAGAGGAAGGGGAGGCGAGCACAGATACGCAGTATTTT. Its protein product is CASSQEEEGEASTDTQYF.